The clone carrying this TCR beta chain was found many times. As yet, its antigen is unknown. This sample is part of a study of blood T cells in healthy people across ages. Study-wide results and limits: Changes seen in expanded clonotypes were possibly confounded by donor CMV status left unknown.

Germline CDR1 and CDR2: MGHRA and YSYEKL. This CDR3 is built from 17 residues. V dropped 0 bases and J dropped 7; count of bases not matched to a gene: 11. The authors ran a second PCR of roughly 6 to 12 cycles using a sample-barcoded 5' primer and a J-beta primer mix. Template switching added a 12-random-nucleotide identifier to every cDNA molecule. TCRdb analysed the 5' RACE reads with MiXCR anew, one entry per CDR3 protein. The profile shows hundreds of thousands of distinct CDR3 sequences, 29% of them singletons. This rearrangement joins TRBV4-1 to TRBJ2-1, with TRBD1 matching 8 bases. Sequencing was done on a sample of blood. This sequence originates from an elderly woman in good health. The CDR3 nucleotides read TGCGCCAGCAGCCAAGAAGCGACAGGGGTCGGGATGAATGAGCAGTTCTTC. Its translation is CASSQEATGVGMNEQFF.